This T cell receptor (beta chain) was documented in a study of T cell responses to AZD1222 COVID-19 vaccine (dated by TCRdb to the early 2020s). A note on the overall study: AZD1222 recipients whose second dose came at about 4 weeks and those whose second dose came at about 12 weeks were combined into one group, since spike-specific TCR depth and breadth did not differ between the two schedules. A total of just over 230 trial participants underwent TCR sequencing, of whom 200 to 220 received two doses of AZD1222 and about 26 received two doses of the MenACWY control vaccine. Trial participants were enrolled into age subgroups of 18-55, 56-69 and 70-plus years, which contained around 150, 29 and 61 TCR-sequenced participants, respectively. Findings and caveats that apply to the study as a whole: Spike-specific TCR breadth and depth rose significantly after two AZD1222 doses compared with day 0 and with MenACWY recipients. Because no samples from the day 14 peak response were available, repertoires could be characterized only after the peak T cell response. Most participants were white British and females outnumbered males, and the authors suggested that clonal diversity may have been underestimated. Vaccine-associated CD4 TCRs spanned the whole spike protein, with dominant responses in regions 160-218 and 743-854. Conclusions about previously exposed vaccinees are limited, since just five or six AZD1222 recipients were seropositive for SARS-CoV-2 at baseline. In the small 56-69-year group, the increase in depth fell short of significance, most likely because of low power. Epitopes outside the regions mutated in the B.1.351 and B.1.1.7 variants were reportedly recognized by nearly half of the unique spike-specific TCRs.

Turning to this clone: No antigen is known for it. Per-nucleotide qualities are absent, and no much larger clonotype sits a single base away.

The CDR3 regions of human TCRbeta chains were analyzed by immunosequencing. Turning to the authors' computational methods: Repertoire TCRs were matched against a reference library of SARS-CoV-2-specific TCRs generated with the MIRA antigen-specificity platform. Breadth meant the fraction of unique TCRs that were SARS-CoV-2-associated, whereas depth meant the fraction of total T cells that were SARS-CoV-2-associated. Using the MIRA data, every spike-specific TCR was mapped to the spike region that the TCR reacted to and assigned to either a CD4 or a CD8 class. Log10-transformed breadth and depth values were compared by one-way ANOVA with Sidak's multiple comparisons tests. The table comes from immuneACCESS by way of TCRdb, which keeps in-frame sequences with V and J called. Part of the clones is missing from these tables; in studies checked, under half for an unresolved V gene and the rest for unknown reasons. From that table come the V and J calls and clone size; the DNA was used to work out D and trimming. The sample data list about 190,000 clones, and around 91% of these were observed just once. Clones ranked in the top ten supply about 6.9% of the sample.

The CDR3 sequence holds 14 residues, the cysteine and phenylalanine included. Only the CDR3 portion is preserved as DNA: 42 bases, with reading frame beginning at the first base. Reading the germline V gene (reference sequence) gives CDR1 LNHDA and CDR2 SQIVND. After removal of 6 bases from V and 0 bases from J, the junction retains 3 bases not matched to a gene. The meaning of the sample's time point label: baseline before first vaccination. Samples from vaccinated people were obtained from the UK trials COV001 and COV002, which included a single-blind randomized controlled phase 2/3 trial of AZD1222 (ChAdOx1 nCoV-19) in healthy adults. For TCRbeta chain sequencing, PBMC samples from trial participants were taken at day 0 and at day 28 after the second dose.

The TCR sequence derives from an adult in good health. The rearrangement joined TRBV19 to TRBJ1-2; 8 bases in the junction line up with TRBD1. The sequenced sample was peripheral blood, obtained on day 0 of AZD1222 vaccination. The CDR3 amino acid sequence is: CASRGQGANYGYTF. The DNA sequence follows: TGTGCCAGTAGAGGACAGGGAGCTAACTATGGCTACACCTTC.